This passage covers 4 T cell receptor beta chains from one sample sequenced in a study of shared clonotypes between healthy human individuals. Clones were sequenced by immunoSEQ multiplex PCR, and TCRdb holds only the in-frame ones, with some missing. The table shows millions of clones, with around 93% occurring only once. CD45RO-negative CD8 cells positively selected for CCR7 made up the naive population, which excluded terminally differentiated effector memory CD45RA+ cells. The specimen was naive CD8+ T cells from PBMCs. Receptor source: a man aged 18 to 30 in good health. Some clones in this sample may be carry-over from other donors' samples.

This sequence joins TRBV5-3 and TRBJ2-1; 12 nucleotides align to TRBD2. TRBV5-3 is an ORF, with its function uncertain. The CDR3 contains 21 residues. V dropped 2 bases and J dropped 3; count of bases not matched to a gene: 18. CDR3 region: CARSFNDIRRTSGKVYNEQFF. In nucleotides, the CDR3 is TGTGCCAGAAGCTTCAACGACATACGGAGGACTAGCGGGAAAGTCTACAATGAGCAGTTCTTC.

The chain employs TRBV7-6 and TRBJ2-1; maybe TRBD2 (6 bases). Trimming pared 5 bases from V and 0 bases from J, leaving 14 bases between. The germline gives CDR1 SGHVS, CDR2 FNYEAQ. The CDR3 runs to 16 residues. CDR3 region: CASSRPAGSSYNEQFF. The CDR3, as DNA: TGTGCCAGCAGCCGCCCGGCGGGGAGCTCCTACAATGAGCAGTTCTTC.

CDR3 bases: TGTGCCAGCAGTCCCTTTCGGACAGGGGCCGGGGAGCTGTTTTTT. This gives the protein CASSPFRTGAGELFF. This chain joins TRBV6-5 and TRBJ2-2; 9 bases map to TRBD1. The CDR3 spans 15 residues. Germline values: CDR1 MNHEY, CDR2 SVGAGI. V shed 5 bases and J 6 bases; nucleotides not matched to a gene: 7.

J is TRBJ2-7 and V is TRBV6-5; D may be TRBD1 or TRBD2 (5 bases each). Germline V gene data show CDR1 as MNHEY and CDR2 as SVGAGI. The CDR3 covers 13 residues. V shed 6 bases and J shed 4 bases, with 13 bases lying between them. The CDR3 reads CASSQGESYEQYF. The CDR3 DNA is TGTGCCAGCAGCCAGGGAGAGTCTTACGAGCAGTACTTC.